The clone carrying this T cell receptor (beta chain) showed up many times. These data belong to a study of T-cell reconstitution after alpha-beta-depleted transplantation in children. Unique molecular identifiers were used in preparing the TCRbeta library. MiXCR, applied by TCRdb to the PCR reads, yields one record per CDR3 protein. Among roughly 190,000 distinct CDR3 sequences, about 14% were seen once, and the ten largest hold about 13%. This receptor was identified in a human donor who donated a stem cell graft to a child with acute lymphoblastic leukemia. The sequencing here drew on PBMCs from the stem cell graft donor, taken from the stem cell graft.

DNA for the CDR3: TGTGCCAGCAGTGCCCCGACAGGGGATAGCACAGATACGCAGTATTTT. As protein: CASSAPTGDSTDTQYF. The chain has TRBV12-3 or TRBV12-4 and TRBJ2-3, with TRBD1 matching over 8 bases. The V segment lost 5 bases and the J segment 0 bases; nucleotides outside the gene matches: 7. The CDR3 length is 16 residues.